The clone carrying this T cell receptor (beta chain) was observed a single time. Its antigen is still unknown. Measured with immunoSEQ multiplex PCR; TCRdb has only the in-frame clones, and not every one. The sample has over 20,000 clones, 84% seen once. Each and every patient relapsed after autologous stem cell transplantation, and patients got differing brentuximab vedotin exposure. From thawed PBMCs, CD4+ T cells were purified using magnetic negative selection. This entry is derived from a study of PD-1 blockade in classical Hodgkin lymphoma. Study-level results: TCR diversity at baseline was reported to be reduced in newly diagnosed patients relative to healthy donors.

Sample: CD4+ T cells from blood, taken at baseline. This sequence originates from a human donor with classical Hodgkin lymphoma.

The CDR3 protein is CASSWDTQYF. DNA for the CDR3: TGTGCCAGCAGCTGGGATACGCAGTATTTT. This sequence joins TRBV28 and TRBJ2-3; D not resolved. The CDR3 extends over 10 amino acids. Germline V CDR1 and CDR2: MDHEN, SYDVKM. V was trimmed by 6 bases and J by 6 bases, leaving 4 bases between them.